This note documents a single T cell receptor (beta chain) sequence. Its antigen is not identified. A much bigger clone sits one base away, suggesting this may be a read error. This CDR3 is 14 amino acids long. V was clipped by 5 bases and J by 0 bases, with 10 bases between them. This entry is derived from a study of blood T cells in healthy people across ages. Whole-study results and caveats: Expanded clonotype shifts may have been confounded, as the donors had an unknown CMV status.

Donors gave roughly 9.1 milliliters of peripheral blood apiece. The extraction recovered at least 5.5 micrograms of total RNA per sample. Then a second PCR, running roughly 7 to 11 cycles, was carried out with a sample-barcoded 5' primer and a J-beta primer mix. TCRdb itself ran the 5' RACE reads through MiXCR, one entry per CDR3 protein. The sample consists of 650,000 or so distinct CDR3 sequences, over 40% of them appearing once. The rearrangement uses TRBV12-3 or TRBV12-4 and TRBJ1-2; D remains ambiguous. The source of this sequence is a woman of 80 years or more in good health. Material for sequencing was blood. The DNA of the CDR3 is TGTGCCAGCAGTGCGGACGGGGCTAACTATGGCTACACCTTC. Its protein product is CASSADGANYGYTF.